This T cell receptor (beta chain) was profiled in a study of human T cells and chemical hapten exposure (dated by TCRdb to the early 2020s). In the study overall: For sensitization, 2% DPC in acetone was applied to a 2 cm by 2 cm area of upper inner arm skin. Most of the patients in the cohort were female, and the cohort covered alopecia areata with under or over 50% scalp involvement, alopecia totalis and alopecia universalis. Blood was sampled from patients pre-sensitization (week 0) and at 2, 6 and about 24 weeks after DPC sensitization. Libraries were combined into a pool for sequencing, and differences in TCR yield between samples came mainly from small differences in library volumes within the pool. For TCR sequencing, blood came from about 29 alopecia patients at anywhere from one to four time points (pre-sensitization, 2, 6 and 24 weeks). Peripheral blood TCR repertoire changes were tracked in vivo in alopecia patients during primary and secondary sensitization to the hapten diphenylcyclopropenone (DPC). Throughout the roughly 23-week study period, patients were also given weekly therapeutic DPC doses on the scalp. Patch testing was performed on the upper back with Finn chambers containing 0.01% DPC, and the patch tests were scored after 6 days according to International Contact Dermatitis Research Group standards.

The CDR3 has 16 amino acids, counting the end cysteine and phenylalanine. Of all the DNA, just the CDR3 is kept, 48 bases in frame from base 1. In the germline V gene, CDR1 corresponds to SGHVS and CDR2 to FNYEAQ. Trimming leaves V shorter by 1 base and J shorter by 3 bases, with the junction holding 4 bases beyond the gene matches. Preparation of the library involved RACE. The run used a NextSeq 500. During library preparation, unique molecular identifiers were attached to individual cDNA molecules so that TCRs could be counted in a quantitative, reproducible way. Both TCR alpha and TCR beta chains were sequenced from each blood RNA sample. The published analysis was carried out like this. A median of around 100,000 TCRs per sample was observed, with a range of 23,224 to 690,600. V, J and CDR3 annotation of the TCR reads was carried out using the Decombinator software suite. Every sample was subsampled to the same number of TCRs (28,000) for the PS versus PT1 abundance plots. Expanded TCRs were defined as absent before sensitization and observed at least eight times at the 2-week time point. Using fastp at Q25 and MiXCR, TCRdb reprocessed the public reads and kept productive beta chains. Identical CDR3 protein sequences are pooled into one entry, listed with their most common genes and DNA. These V and J calls are TCRdb output, not the study's own analysis. The sample yields some 400,000 distinct CDR3 sequences; roughly 5% were counted once. Of the sample, approximately 2.5% is held by the ten largest clones.

Results and caveats for the whole study, not just this receptor: No change with DPC sensitization was found in the number of TCRs above 1 in 1000 frequency, and no evidence of global repertoire structure alterations was found. Compared with pre-sensitization or healthy control sets, expanded TCRs formed significantly more large CDR3 similarity clusters, which is consistent with antigen-driven responses. Because every patient had alopecia, a presumed autoimmune disease, the patients' immune response might differ from that of healthy individuals. After repeated subsampling, the strength of the expansion versus patch-test correlation and the threshold at which it became significant changed. The number of PT1 expanded TCRs positively correlated with patch test score, significant at thresholds 8, 16 and 32 but not 4.

This specimen's time point label, interpreted: patch test 1, 2 weeks after DPC sensitization. Explained via the paper, the treatment or condition label denotes: therapeutic diphenylcyclopropenone sensitization with weekly scalp DPC. At every patch-test visit, the blood draw took place before the patch test was put on. To be eligible, patients had to be aged 18 to 70, diagnosed with alopecia and judged suitable for DPC therapy, while pregnant patients were excluded. Unfractionated whole blood was collected in Tempus Blood RNA tubes, and total RNA was extracted from that blood. This clonotype was seen repeatedly, ten times or more. What this receptor recognizes is not known. One base away there is no much larger clone; base qualities are not given.

The sequencing used whole blood, collected in connection with sensitization to the hapten diphenylcyclopropenone (DPC). This receptor was identified in a woman aged 50 to 60 with alopecia areata. Some clones in this sample may be carry-over from other donors' samples. The chain uses TRBV7-6 and TRBJ2-7, with 12 junctional bases fitting TRBD2. CDR3 sequence: CASSLETSGGYYEQYF. The sequence in DNA is TGTGCCAGCAGCTTAGAAACTAGCGGGGGGTACTACGAGCAGTACTTC. Full variable domain (CDR3 extended with the reference TRBV7-6 and TRBJ2-7 proteins): GAGVSQSPRYKVTKRGQDVALRCDPISGHVSLYWYRQALGQGPEFLTYFNYEAQQDKSGLPNDRFSAERPEGSISTLTIQRTEQRDSAMYRCASSLETSGGYYEQYFGPGTRLTVT.